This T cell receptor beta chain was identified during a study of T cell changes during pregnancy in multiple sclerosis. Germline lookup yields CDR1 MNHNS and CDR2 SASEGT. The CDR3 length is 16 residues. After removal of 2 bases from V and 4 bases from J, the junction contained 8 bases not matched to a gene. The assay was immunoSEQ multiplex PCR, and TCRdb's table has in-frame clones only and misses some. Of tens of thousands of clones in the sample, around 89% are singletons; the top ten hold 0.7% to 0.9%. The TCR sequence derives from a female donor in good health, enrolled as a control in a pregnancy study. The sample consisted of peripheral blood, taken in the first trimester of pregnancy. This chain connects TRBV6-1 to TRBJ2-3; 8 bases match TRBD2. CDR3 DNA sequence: TGTGCCAGCAGTGAACGGGTGGCGGGGGGCGCAGATACGCAGTATTTT. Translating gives CASSERVAGGADTQYF.